This T cell receptor (beta chain) originates from a study of regulatory T cells in long-lasting Graves disease. Study as a whole: The definition of persistent Graves' disease was over 5 years of antithyroid drugs with positive TSH receptor antibodies.

This sample's time point: persistent/refractory GD, antithyroid drugs over 5 years with positive TRAb. The TCR library used RNA extracted from PBMCs. Peripheral blood, at nine milliliters, went into EDTA tubes. Points on this clonotype: Its antigen remains unidentified.

General observations from the study: Clonotypes that were public and shared totalled around 2,700 in persistent patients versus over 800 in new patients.

Arm-PCR with iRepertoire HTBI primers amplified the CDR3 regions for these TCR beta libraries. TCRdb fed the multiplex PCR reads into MiXCR, producing one record per CDR3 protein. The table lists approximately 690,000 distinct CDR3 sequences, around 30% of them singletons. The sequence was obtained from a female donor with Graves disease. The material sequenced was peripheral blood mononuclear cells (PBMCs), taken when the disease was refractory, from a patient treated with antithyroid drugs.

The chain's CDR3 is CASSLYQIEAFF. The CDR3 DNA reads as TGTGCCAGCAGTTTATACCAGATTGAAGCTTTCTTT. The gene calls are TRBV28 and TRBJ1-1; D uncertain. Germline V gene lookup returns CDR1 MDHEN and CDR2 SYDVKM. CDR3 size: 12 residues. V was pared by 1 base and J by 7 bases, with 7 bases between.